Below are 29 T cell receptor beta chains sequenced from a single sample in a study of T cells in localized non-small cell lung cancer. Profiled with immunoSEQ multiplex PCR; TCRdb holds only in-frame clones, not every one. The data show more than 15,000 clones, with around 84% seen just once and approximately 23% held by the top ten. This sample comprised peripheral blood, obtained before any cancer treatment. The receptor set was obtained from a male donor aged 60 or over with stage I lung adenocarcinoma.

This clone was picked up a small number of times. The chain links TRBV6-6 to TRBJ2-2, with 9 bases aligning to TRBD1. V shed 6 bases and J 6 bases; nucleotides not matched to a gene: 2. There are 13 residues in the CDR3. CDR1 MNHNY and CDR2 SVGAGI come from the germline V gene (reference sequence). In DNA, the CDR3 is TGTGCCAGCAGCGGGACAGGGCCCGGGGAGCTGTTTTTT. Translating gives CASSGTGPGELFF.

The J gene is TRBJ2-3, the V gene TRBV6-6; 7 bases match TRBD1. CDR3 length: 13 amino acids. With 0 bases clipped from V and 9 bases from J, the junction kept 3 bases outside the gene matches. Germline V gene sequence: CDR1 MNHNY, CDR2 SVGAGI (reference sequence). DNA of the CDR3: TGTGCCAGCAGTTACTCGGACAGGCCGACGCAGTATTTT. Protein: CASSYSDRPTQYF.

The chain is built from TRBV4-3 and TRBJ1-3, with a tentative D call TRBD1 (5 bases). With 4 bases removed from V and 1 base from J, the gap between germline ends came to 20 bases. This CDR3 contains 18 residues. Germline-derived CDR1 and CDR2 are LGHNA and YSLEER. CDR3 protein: CASSRHQLDSGSGNTIYF. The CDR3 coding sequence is TGCGCCAGCAGCCGGCATCAGCTAGACTCAGGGTCTGGAAACACCATATATTTT.

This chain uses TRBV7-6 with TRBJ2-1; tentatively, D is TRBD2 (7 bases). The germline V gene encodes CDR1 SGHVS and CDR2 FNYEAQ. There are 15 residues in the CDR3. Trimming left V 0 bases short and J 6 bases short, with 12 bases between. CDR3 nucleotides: TGTGCCAGCAGCTTAGCGAAGGGGGGGATCAATGAGCAGTTCTTC. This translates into CASSLAKGGINEQFF.

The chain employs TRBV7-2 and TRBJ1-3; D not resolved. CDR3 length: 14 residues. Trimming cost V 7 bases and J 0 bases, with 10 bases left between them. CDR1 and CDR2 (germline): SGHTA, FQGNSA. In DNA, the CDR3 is TGTGCCAGCAAACCGCGGAGCTCTGGAAACACCATATATTTT. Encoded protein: CASKPRSSGNTIYF.

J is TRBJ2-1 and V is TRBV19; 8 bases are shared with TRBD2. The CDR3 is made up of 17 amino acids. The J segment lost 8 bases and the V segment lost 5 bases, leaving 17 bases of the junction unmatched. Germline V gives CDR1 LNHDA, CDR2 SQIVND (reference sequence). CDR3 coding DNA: TGTGCCAGTAGTTCCGGACCGACTAGCGAGTTTTCCGATGAGCAGTTCTTC. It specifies CASSSGPTSEFSDEQFF.

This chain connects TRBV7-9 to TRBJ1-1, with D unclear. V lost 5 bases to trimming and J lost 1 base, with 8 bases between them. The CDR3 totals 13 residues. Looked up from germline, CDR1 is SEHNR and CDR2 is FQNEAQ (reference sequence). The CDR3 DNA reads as TGTGCCAGCAGCCCTATGTGGAACACTGAAGCTTTCTTT. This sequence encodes CASSPMWNTEAFF.

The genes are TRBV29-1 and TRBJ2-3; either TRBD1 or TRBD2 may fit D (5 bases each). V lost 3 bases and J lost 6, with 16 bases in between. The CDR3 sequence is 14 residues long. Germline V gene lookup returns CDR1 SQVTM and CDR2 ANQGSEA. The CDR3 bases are TGCAGCGTTGACAACTCCCAGGGAGCGGATACGCAGTATTTT. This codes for CSVDNSQGADTQYF.

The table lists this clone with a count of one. CDR3 sequence: CSVEKVVNTEAFF. The CDR3 coding sequence is TGCAGCGTTGAAAAGGTAGTGAACACTGAAGCTTTCTTT. The V gene is TRBV29-1, the J gene TRBJ1-1, with D unclear. CDR1 and CDR2 from the germline V gene are SQVTM and ANQGSEA. This CDR3 comprises 13 residues. The V end lost 2 bases, the J end lost 0 bases, and 7 bases lay between the germline ends.

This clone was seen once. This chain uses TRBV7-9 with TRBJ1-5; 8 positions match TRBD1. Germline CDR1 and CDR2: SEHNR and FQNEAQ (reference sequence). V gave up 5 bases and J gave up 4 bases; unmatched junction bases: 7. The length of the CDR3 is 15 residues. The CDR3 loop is CASSLTGGENQPQHF. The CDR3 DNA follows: TGTGCCAGCAGCCTAACAGGGGGAGAAAATCAGCCCCAGCATTTT.

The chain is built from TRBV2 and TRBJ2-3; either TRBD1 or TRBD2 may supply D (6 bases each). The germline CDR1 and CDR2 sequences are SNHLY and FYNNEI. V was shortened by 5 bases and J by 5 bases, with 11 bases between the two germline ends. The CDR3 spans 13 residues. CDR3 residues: CASSWGAEDTQYF. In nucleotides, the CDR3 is TGTGCCAGCAGTTGGGGGGCTGAAGATACGCAGTATTTT. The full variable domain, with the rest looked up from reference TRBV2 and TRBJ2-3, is EPEVTQTPSHQVTQMGQEVILRCVPISNHLYFYWYRQILGQKVEFLVSFYNNEISEKSEIFDDQFSVERPDGSNFTLKIRSTKLEDSAMYFCASSWGAEDTQYFGPGTRLTVL.

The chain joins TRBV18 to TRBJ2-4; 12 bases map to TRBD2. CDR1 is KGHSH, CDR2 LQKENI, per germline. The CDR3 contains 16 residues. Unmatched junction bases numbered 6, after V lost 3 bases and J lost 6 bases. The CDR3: CASSPRTSGTGNIQYF. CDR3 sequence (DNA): TGTGCCAGCTCACCTAGGACTAGCGGGACTGGAAACATTCAGTACTTC.

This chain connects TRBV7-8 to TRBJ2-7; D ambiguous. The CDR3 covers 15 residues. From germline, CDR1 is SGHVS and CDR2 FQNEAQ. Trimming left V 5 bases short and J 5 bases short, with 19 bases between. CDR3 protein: CASSRRVAAYDEQYF. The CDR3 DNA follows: TGTGCCAGCAGCCGACGGGTAGCCGCATACGACGAGCAGTACTTC.

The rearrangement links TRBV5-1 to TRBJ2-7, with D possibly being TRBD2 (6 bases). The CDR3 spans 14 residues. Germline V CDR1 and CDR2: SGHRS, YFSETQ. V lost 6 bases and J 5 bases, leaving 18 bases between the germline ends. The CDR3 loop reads CASTLGPGVHEQYF. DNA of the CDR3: TGCGCCAGCACACTGGGACCGGGGGTCCACGAGCAGTACTTC.

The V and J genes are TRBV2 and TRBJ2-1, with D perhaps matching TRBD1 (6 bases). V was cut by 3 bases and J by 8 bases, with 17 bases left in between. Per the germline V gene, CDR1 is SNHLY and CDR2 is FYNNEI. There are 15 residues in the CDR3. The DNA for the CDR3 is TGTGCCAGCAGTGAGGAAGCGGCCAGGGGAGATGAGCAGTTCTTC. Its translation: CASSEEAARGDEQFF.

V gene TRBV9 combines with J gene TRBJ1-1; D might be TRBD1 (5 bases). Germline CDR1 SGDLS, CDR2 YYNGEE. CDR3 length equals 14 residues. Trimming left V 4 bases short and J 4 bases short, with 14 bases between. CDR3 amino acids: CASSFSTEATEAFF. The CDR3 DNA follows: TGTGCCAGCAGCTTCTCGACAGAGGCCACTGAAGCTTTCTTT.

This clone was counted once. The CDR3 bases are TGTGCCAGCAGCCCTGGGACGGCCTATAATTCACCCCTCCACTTT. Amino acid sequence: CASSPGTAYNSPLHF. The chain has TRBV7-2 and TRBJ1-6, with a possible D match to TRBD1 (5 bases). Germline CDR1 SGHTA, CDR2 FQGNSA. The V and J ends lost 5 bases and 2 bases respectively, with 10 bases between them. This CDR3 has 15 residues.

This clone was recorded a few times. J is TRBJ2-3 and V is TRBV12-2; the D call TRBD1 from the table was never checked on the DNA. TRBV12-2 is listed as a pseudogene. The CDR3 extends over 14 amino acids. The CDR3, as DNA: TGTGCAAGTCGCCCAGGGACAGTCACAGATACGCAGTATTTT. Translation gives CASRPGTVTDTQYF.

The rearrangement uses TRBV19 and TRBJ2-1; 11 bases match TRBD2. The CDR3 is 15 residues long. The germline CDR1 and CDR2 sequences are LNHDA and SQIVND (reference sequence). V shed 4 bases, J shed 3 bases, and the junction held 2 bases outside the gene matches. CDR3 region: CASSTTSGSYNEQFF. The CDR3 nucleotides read TGTGCCAGTAGTACTACTAGCGGGAGCTACAATGAGCAGTTCTTC. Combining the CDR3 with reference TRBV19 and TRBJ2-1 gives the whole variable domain DGGITQSPKYLFRKEGQNVTLSCEQNLNHDAMYWYRQDPGQGLRLIYYSQIVNDFQKGDIAEGYSVSREKKESFPLTVTSAQKNPTAFYLCASSTTSGSYNEQFFGPGTRLTVL.

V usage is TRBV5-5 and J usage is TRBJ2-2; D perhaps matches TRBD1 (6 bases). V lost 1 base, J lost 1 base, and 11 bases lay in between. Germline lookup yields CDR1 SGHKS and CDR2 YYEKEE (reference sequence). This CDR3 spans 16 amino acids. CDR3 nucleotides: TGTGCCAGCAGCTTGAAGGACAGAGGGAACACCGGGGAGCTGTTTTTT. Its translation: CASSLKDRGNTGELFF.

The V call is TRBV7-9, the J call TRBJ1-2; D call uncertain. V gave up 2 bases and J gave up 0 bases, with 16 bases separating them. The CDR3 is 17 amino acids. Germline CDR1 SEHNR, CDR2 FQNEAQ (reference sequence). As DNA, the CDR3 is TGTGCCAGCAGCTTACGCCCTTCGGACGCTACTAACTATGGCTACACCTTC. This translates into CASSLRPSDATNYGYTF.

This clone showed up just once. In nucleotides, the CDR3 is TGTGCCAGCAGGCAGACAGGGGGAGGACCCCCTAATGAAAAACTGTTTTTT. Its translation: CASRQTGGGPPNEKLFF. The chain recombines TRBV27 with TRBJ1-4; 9 bases align to TRBD1. The CDR3 is made up of 17 amino acids. Germline V gene data show CDR1 as MNHEY and CDR2 as SMNVEV (reference sequence). After removal of 6 bases from V and 3 bases from J, the junction contained 11 bases not matched to a gene.

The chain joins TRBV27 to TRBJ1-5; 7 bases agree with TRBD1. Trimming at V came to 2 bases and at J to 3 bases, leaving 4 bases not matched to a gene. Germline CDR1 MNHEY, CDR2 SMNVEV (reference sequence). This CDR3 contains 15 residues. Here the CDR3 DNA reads TGTGCCAGCAGTTTACAGACAGGGCTCAATCAGCCCCAGCATTTT. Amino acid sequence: CASSLQTGLNQPQHF.

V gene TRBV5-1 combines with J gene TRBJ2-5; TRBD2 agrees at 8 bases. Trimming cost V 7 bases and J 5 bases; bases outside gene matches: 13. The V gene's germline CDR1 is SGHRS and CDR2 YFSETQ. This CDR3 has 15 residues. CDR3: CASGGRGRQYETQYF. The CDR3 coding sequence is TGCGCCAGCGGGGGGCGCGGGAGGCAATATGAGACCCAGTACTTC.

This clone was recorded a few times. DNA of the CDR3: TGTGCCAGCTCACGTCAGGGCCACGAGCAGTACTTC. It is translated as CASSRQGHEQYF. This sequence joins TRBV18 and TRBJ2-7; D might be TRBD1 (5 bases). Germline lookup yields CDR1 KGHSH and CDR2 LQKENI. This CDR3 contains 12 residues. Trimming stripped 4 bases from V and 5 bases from J, with 9 bases between. Filled out from reference TRBV18 and TRBJ2-7, the complete variable domain reads NAGVMQNPRHLVRRRGQEARLRCSPMKGHSHVYWYRQLPEEGLKFMVYLQKENIIDESGMPKERFSAEFPKEGPSILRIQQVVRGDSAAYFCASSRQGHEQYFGPGTRLTVT.

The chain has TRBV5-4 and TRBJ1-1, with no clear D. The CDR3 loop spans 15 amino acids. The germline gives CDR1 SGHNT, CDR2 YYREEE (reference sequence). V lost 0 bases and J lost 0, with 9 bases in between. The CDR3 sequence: CASSLVTAMNTEAFF. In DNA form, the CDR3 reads TGTGCCAGCAGCTTGGTAACGGCTATGAACACTGAAGCTTTCTTT. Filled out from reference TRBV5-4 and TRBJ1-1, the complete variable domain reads ETGVTQSPTHLIKTRGQQVTLRCSSQSGHNTVSWYQQALGQGPQFIFQYYREEENGRGNFPPRFSGLQFPNYSSELNVNALELDDSALYLCASSLVTAMNTEAFFGQGTRLTVV.

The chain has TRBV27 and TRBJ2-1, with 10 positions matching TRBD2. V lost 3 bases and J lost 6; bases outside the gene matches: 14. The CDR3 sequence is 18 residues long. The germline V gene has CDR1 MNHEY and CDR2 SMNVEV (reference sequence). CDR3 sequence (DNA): TGTGCCAGCAGTTTCTCCCCGCTACTAGCGGGATTGGGCAATGAGCAGTTCTTC. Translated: CASSFSPLLAGLGNEQFF.

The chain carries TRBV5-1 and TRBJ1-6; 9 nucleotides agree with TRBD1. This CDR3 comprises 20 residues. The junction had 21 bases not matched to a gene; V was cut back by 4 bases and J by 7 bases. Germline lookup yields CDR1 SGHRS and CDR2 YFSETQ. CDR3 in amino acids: CASSPGDRGFLLHQNSPLHF. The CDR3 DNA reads TGCGCCAGCAGCCCCGGAGACAGGGGGTTTCTCCTTCATCAAAATTCACCCCTCCACTTT.

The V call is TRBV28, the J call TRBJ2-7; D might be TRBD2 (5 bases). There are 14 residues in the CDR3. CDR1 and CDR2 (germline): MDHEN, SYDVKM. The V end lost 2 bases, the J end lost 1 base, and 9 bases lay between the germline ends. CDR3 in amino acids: CASSLTSGSYEQYF. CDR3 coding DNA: TGTGCCAGCAGTTTAACAAGCGGATCCTACGAGCAGTACTTC.